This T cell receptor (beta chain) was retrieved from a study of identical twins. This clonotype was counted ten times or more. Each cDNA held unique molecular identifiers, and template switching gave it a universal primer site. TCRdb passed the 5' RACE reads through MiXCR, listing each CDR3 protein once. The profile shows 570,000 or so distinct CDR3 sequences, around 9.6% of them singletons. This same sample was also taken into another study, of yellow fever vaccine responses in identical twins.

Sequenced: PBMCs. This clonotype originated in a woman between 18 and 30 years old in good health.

As DNA, the CDR3 is TGTGCCAGCAGCGCTGACGGGGGGAGCACAGATACGCAGTATTTT. Translation gives CASSADGGSTDTQYF. The genes are TRBV7-3 and TRBJ2-3; TRBD2 matches at 7 bases. This CDR3 is 15 amino acids long. Germline CDR1 and CDR2: SGHTA and FQGTGA. V dropped 5 bases and J dropped 0; count of bases not matched to a gene: 5.